This T cell receptor (beta chain) was obtained from a study of T cells after yellow fever vaccination. On the study more broadly: Preparing low-cell-number fractions relied on SMART-Seq v4 Ultra Low Input.

Making TCR cDNA involved 5'RACE template switching, which added UMIs and a universal primer site. TCRdb fed the 5' RACE reads into MiXCR, producing one record per CDR3 protein. The top ten clones hold 15% to 20% of a sample with a few hundred thousand distinct CDR3 sequences, about 3.9% of them seen once. This clonotype was observed at least ten times. V gave up 0 bases and J gave up 5 bases, with 13 bases separating them. Germline V gene lookup returns CDR1 LGHNA and CDR2 YSLEER. CDR3 size: 15 residues. This sequence originates from a man younger than 35 who received the YFV17D yellow fever vaccine. V gene TRBV4-3 combines with J gene TRBJ1-1; D possibly corresponds to TRBD1 (5 bases). Sequenced material: PBMCs, taken 15 days after the yellow fever booster vaccination. CDR3 coding DNA: TGCGCCAGCAGCCAAGAGTCACACAGGCGGACTGAAGCTTTCTTT. Protein sequence: CASSQESHRRTEAFF.